The present T cell receptor beta chain was sequenced within a study of tumor-infiltrating lymphocytes in glioblastoma multiforme (dated by TCRdb to the late 2010s). With respect to the entire study: Whether intratumoral genomic heterogeneity fosters TIL diversity was tested through joint investigation of somatic mutations, TIL diversity and immune response activity.

In regard to this clonotype: What this receptor recognizes is not known. Base qualities are missing; no much larger clone stands one base away.

A modified ARM-PCR protocol with multiple V-beta primers and a C-beta primer was used to build TCRB libraries from RNA via three nested multiplex PCR rounds. TCRB-specific cDNA was synthesized from 0.45 to 0.6 ug total RNA with ProtoScript II Reverse Transcriptase and a C-beta primer. The description of the TCRB libraries did not mention any unique molecular identifiers. In the third PCR, barcodes and adapters were added over about 25 cycles using Deep VentR (exo-) polymerase, and bands of 250-500 bp were then gel purified. An Illumina HiSeq 2500 generating 250 bp paired-end reads was used to sequence the TCRB libraries. The source study handled its data this way. Reads were cleaned with Trimmomatic, merged with FLASH, assigned V, D and J segments with MiGEC, and analyzed with VDJtools. VDJtools was used to calculate the Shannon-Wiener diversity index, which quantified repertoire diversity. The public reads were quality trimmed at Q25 with fastp and then assembled into clones with MiXCR by TCRdb, keeping productive beta chains. Each record represents a unique CDR3 protein, reported with the most common genes and DNA among its rows. For this entry, the V and J calls and clone size follow TCRdb and not the study's own pipeline. Within this sample are about 13,000 distinct CDR3 sequences, with approximately 68% of them counted one time only. Roughly 30% of the sample comes from the top ten.

V is pared back by 6 bases and J by 10 bases, with 19 bases lying between the germline termini. Spanning cysteine to phenylalanine, the CDR3 consists of 15 amino acids. CDR3 DNA is the only sequence kept; it has 45 bases, read in frame from the first base. CDR1 WSHSY and CDR2 SAAADI were looked up in the germline V gene. Findings and caveats that apply to the study as a whole: Only one glioblastoma patient was included in the TCR and somatic mutation analysis, limiting generalizability. The authors noted that sorting T cells into functional subsets, which was not done in the study, would be a future improvement. Clone frequencies may be distorted by RNA-based TCR sequencing because unequal numbers of TCR transcripts are carried by T cells.

The AllPrep DNA/RNA mini kit was used to purify genomic DNA and total RNA at the same time from each of the approximately ten tumor samples. All RNA had OD 260/280 ratios above 1.9 and RNA integrity numbers above 6.5. Sequenced input: brain tumor tissue. Recombination linked TRBV10-2 to TRBJ1-6; the D gene cannot be named for sure. The origin of this receptor is a male donor with glioblastoma. DNA sequence: TGCGCCAGCAGGGGAGACCTCTCATACATATCACCCCTCCACTTT. Its amino acids are CASRGDLSYISPLHF.